This T cell receptor (beta chain) comes out of a study of long-term antiretroviral therapy in people with HIV. Version v3.0 of the immunoSEQ assay ran at survey level. The assay was immunoSEQ multiplex PCR, and TCRdb's table has in-frame clones only and misses some. The table records tens of thousands of clones, about 90% of them present only once. The CDR3 has 14 amino acids. With 0 bases removed from V and 7 bases from J, the gap between germline ends came to 12 bases. CDR1 is KGHSH, CDR2 LQKENI, per germline. This clonotype originated in a man in his forties or fifties with HIV. This chain joins TRBV18 and TRBJ2-5; D possibly corresponds to TRBD2 (5 bases). The sequenced sample was unsorted PBMCs, obtained 2 years after starting antiretroviral therapy. CDR3 protein: CASSPPFSAGTQYF. For the CDR3, the DNA is TGTGCCAGCTCACCACCGTTCAGCGCGGGGACCCAGTACTTC.